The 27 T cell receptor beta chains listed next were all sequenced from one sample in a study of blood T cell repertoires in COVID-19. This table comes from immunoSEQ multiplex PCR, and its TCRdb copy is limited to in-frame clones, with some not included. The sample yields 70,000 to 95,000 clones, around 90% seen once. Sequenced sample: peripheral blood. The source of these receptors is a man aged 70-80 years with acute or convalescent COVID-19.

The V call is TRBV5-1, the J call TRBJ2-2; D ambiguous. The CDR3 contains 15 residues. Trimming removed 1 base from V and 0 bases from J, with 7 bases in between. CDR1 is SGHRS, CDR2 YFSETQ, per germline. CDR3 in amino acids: CASSLTASNTGELFF. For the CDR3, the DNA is TGCGCCAGCAGCTTGACAGCCTCGAACACCGGGGAGCTGTTTTTT. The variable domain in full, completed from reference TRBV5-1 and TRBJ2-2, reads KAGVTQTPRYLIKTRGQQVTLSCSPISGHRSVSWYQQTPGQGLQFLFEYFSETQRNKGNFPGRFSGRQFSNSRSEMNVSTLELGDSALYLCASSLTASNTGELFFGEGSRLTVL.

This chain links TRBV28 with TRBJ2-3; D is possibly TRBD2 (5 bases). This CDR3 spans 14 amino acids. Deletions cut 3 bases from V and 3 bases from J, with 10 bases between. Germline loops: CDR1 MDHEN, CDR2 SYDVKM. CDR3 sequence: CASSLSGVTDTQYF. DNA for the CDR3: TGTGCCAGCAGTTTGTCCGGGGTGACAGATACGCAGTATTTT.

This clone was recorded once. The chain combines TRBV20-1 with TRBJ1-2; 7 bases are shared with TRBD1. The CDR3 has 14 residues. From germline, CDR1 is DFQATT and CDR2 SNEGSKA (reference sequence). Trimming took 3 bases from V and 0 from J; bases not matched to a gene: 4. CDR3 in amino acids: CSASSDRANYGYTF. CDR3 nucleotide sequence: TGCAGTGCTAGTTCCGACAGGGCTAACTATGGCTACACCTTC.

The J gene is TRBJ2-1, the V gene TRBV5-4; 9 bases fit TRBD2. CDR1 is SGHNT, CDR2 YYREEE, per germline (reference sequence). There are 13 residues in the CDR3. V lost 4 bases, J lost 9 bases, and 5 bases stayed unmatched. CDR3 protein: CASSPGLAAEQFF. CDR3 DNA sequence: TGTGCCAGCAGCCCGGGACTAGCTGCTGAGCAGTTCTTC.

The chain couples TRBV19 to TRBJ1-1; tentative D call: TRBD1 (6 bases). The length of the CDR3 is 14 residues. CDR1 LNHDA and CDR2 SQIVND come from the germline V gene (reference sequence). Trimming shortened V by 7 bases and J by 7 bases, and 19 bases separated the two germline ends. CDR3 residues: CASNPTGRANEAFF. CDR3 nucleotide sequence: TGTGCCAGTAACCCAACAGGGCGAGCGAATGAAGCTTTCTTT.

The CDR3 reads CASSQVQGAYEQYF. The CDR3 DNA follows: TGTGCCAGCAGCCAAGTACAGGGGGCCTACGAGCAGTACTTC. The genes are TRBV14 and TRBJ2-7; TRBD1 aligns across 8 bases. Germline assignment: CDR1 SGHDN and CDR2 FVKESK. The CDR3 totals 14 residues. Trimming took 1 base from V and 2 from J; bases not matched to a gene: 1.

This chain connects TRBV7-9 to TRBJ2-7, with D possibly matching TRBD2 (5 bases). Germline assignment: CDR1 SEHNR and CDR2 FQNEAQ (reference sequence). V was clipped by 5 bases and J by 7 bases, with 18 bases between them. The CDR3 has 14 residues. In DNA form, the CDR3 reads TGTGCCAGCAGCCCTAAGGACTTGCTTTCAGAGCAGTACTTC. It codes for CASSPKDLLSEQYF.

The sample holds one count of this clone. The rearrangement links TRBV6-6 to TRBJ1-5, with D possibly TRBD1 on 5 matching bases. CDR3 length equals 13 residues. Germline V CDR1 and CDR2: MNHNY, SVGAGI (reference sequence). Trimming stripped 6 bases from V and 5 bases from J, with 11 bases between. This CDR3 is CASSRGDYQPQHF. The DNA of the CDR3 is TGTGCCAGCAGCCGAGGGGACTATCAGCCCCAGCATTTT.

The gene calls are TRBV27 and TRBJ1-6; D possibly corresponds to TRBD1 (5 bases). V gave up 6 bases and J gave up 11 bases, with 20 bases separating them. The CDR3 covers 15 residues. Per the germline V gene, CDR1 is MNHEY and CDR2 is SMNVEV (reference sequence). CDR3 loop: CASRERSGPGTPLHF. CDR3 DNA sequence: TGTGCCAGCAGAGAACGGTCCGGACCAGGGACACCCCTCCACTTT.

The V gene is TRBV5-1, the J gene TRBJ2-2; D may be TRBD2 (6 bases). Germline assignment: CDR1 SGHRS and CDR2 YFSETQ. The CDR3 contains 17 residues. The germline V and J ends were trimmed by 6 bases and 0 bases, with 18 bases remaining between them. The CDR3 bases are TGCGCCAGCATTGAGGGACTCTCCCCCACGAACACCGGGGAGCTGTTTTTT. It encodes CASIEGLSPTNTGELFF.

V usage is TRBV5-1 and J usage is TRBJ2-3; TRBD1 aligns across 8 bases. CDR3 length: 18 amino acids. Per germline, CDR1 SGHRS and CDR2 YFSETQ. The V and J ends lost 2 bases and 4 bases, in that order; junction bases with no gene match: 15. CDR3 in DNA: TGCGCCAGCAGCTTTACCTTAACTAGACAGGGGAGCGCAGATACGCAGTATTTT. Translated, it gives CASSFTLTRQGSADTQYF.

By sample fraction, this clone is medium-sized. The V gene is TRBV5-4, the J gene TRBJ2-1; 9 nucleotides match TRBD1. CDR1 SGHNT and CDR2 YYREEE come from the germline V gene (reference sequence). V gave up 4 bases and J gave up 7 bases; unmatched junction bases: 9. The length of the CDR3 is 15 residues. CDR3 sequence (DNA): TGTGCCAGCAGCAGGGCTTTTGGACAGGGGAATGAGCAGTTCTTC. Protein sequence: CASSRAFGQGNEQFF.

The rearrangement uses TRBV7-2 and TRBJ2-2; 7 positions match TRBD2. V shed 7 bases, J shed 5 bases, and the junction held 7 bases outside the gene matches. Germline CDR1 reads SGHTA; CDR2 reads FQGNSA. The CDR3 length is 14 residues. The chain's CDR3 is CASTLWEGTGELFF. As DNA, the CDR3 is TGTGCCAGCACCCTGTGGGAGGGGACCGGGGAGCTGTTTTTT.

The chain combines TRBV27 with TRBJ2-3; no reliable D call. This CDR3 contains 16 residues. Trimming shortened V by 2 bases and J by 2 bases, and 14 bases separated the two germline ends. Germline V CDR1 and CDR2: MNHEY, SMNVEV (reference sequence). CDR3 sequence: CASSLGLTEYTDTQYF. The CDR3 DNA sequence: TGTGCCAGCAGTTTAGGGCTGACCGAATACACAGATACGCAGTATTTT.

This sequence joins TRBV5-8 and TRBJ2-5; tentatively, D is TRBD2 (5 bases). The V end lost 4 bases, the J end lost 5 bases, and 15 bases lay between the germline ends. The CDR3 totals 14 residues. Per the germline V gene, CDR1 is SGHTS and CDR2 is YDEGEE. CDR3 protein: CASSTGLLRETQYF. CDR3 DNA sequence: TGTGCCAGCAGCACCGGACTTCTTCGGGAGACCCAGTACTTC.

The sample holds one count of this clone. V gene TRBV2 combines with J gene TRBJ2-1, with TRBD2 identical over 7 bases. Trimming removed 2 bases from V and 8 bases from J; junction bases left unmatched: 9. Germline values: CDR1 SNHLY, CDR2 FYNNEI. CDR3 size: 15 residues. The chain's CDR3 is CASSESGGSWDEQFF. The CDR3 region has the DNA TGTGCCAGCAGTGAATCGGGCGGGAGCTGGGATGAGCAGTTCTTC.

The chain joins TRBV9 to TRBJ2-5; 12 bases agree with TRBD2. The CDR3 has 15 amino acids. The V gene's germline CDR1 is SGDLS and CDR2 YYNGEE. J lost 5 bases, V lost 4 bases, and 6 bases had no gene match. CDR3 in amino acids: CASSQLAGGGETQYF. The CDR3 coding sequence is TGTGCCAGCAGCCAACTAGCGGGGGGTGGGGAGACCCAGTACTTC.

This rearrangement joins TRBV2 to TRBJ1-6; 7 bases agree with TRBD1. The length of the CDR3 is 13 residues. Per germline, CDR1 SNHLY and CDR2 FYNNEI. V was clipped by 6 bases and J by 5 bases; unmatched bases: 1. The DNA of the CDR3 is TGTGCCAGCAGGGGACAGCATAATTCACCCCTCCACTTT. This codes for CASRGQHNSPLHF. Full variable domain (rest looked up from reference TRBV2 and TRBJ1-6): EPEVTQTPSHQVTQMGQEVILRCVPISNHLYFYWYRQILGQKVEFLVSFYNNEISEKSEIFDDQFSVERPDGSNFTLKIRSTKLEDSAMYFCASRGQHNSPLHFGNGTRLTVT.

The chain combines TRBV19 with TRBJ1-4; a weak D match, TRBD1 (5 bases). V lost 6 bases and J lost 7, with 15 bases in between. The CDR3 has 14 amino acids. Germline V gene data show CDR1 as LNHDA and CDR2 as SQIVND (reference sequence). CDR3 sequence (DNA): TGTGCCAGTAGGACCGGGACTTGGAGTGAAAAACTGTTTTTT. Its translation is CASRTGTWSEKLFF.

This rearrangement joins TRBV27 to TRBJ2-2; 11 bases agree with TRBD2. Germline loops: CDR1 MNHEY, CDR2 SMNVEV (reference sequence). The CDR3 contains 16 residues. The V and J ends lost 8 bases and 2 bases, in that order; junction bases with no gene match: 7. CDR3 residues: CASLKTSGVNTGELFF. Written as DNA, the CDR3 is TGTGCCAGCCTGAAGACTAGCGGGGTCAACACCGGGGAGCTGTTTTTT.

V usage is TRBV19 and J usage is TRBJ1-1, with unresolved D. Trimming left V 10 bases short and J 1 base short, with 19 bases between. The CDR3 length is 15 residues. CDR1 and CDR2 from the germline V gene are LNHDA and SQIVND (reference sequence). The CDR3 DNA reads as TGTGCCAAGATAATTTTGAACAAGTGGAACACTGAAGCTTTCTTT. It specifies CAKIILNKWNTEAFF.

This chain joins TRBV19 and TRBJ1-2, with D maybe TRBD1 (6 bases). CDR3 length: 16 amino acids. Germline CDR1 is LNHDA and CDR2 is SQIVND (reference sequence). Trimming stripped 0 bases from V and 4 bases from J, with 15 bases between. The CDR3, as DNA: TGTGCCAGTAGTATAGAGGGGACAACTCTGATCTATGGCTACACCTTC. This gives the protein CASSIEGTTLIYGYTF. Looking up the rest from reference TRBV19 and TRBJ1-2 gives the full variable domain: DGGITQSPKYLFRKEGQNVTLSCEQNLNHDAMYWYRQDPGQGLRLIYYSQIVNDFQKGDIAEGYSVSREKKESFPLTVTSAQKNPTAFYLCASSIEGTTLIYGYTFGSGTRLTVV.

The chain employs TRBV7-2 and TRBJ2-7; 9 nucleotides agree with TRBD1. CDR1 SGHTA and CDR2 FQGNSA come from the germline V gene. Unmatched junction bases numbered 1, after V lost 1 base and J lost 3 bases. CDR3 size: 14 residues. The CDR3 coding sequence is TGTGCCAGCAGCTTAGGGACAGGGGTCTACGAGCAGTACTTC. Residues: CASSLGTGVYEQYF.

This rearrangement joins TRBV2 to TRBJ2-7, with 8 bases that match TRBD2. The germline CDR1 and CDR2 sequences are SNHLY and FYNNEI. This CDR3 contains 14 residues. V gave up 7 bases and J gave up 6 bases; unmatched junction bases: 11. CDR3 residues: CASTLSGSLLEQYF. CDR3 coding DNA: TGTGCCAGCACTCTGAGCGGGAGTTTACTCGAGCAGTACTTC.

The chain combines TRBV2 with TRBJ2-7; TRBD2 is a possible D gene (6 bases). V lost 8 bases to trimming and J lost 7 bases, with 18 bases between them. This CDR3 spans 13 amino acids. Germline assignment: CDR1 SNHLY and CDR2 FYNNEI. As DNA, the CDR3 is TGTGCCAGCGGGGAGGACCAGAGGAGGGAGCAGTACTTC. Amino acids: CASGEDQRREQYF.

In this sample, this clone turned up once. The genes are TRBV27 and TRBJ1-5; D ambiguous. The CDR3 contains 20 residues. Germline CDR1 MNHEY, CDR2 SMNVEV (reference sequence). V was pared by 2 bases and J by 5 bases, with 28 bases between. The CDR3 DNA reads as TGTGCCAGCAGTTTAAAGTTTGGTGCGCGAGGCGCAGTCTATGATCAGCCCCAGCATTTT. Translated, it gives CASSLKFGARGAVYDQPQHF.

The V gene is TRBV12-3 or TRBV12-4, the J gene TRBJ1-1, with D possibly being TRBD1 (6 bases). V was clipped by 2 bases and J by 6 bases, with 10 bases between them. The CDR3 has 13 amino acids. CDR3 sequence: CASSLPDRPEAFF. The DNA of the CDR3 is TGTGCCAGCAGTTTACCGGACAGACCTGAAGCTTTCTTT.